The 25 T cell receptor beta chains below were found in one sample sequenced in a study of blood T cell repertoires in COVID-19. TCRdb keeps only in-frame clones here, not all; method: immunoSEQ multiplex PCR. In the table there are about 280,000 clones, around nine tenths of which are singletons. The sequencing sample was made of peripheral blood. All receptors come from a man aged 35 to 55 with active or convalescent COVID-19.

V is TRBV19 and J is TRBJ2-7, with a weak D call TRBD2 (6 bases). The V end lost 5 bases, the J end lost 5 bases, and 10 bases lay between the germline ends. The CDR3 length is 12 residues. The germline gives CDR1 LNHDA, CDR2 SQIVND (reference sequence). The DNA of the CDR3 is TGTGCCAGTAGTGGAGGGGTCCACGAGCAGTACTTC. This sequence encodes CASSGGVHEQYF. Full variable domain (outside the CDR3, taken from reference TRBV19 and TRBJ2-7): DGGITQSPKYLFRKEGQNVTLSCEQNLNHDAMYWYRQDPGQGLRLIYYSQIVNDFQKGDIAEGYSVSREKKESFPLTVTSAQKNPTAFYLCASSGGVHEQYFGPGTRLTVT.

The chain uses TRBV3-1 (or the pseudogene TRBV3-2) and TRBJ2-3, with D maybe TRBD2 (6 bases). Trimming left V 0 bases short and J 4 bases short, with 14 bases between. The CDR3 consists of 16 residues. Per germline, CDR1 LGHDT and CDR2 YNNKEL (reference sequence). The CDR3 sequence is CASSQDSQGGADTQYF. Written as DNA, the CDR3 is TGTGCCAGCAGCCAAGATAGCCAGGGCGGGGCAGATACGCAGTATTTT.

V and J are TRBV5-5 and TRBJ2-5, with 8 nucleotides matching TRBD2. V lost 4 bases, J lost 5 bases, and 13 bases stayed unmatched. The CDR3 runs to 16 residues. Germline V gene data show CDR1 as SGHKS and CDR2 as YYEKEE (reference sequence). The CDR3, as DNA: TGTGCCAGCAGCCGAAGAGGGCGGGAGGCTGGGGAGACCCAGTACTTC. Translated: CASSRRGREAGETQYF.

This chain uses TRBV4-1 with TRBJ2-7; D is possibly TRBD1 (6 bases). CDR3 length: 13 residues. Per the germline V gene, CDR1 is MGHRA and CDR2 is YSYEKL. V was shortened by 3 bases and J by 3 bases, with 9 bases between the two germline ends. As DNA, the CDR3 is TGCGCCAGCAGCCATCAACAGGGCTACGAGCAGTACTTC. It is translated as CASSHQQGYEQYF.

A few counts support this clone. The V and J genes are TRBV11-3 and TRBJ2-1; D not resolved. Trimming cost V 1 base and J 2 bases, with 9 bases left between them. The CDR3 length is 15 residues. CDR1 SGHNT and CDR2 YENEEA come from the germline V gene. The CDR3 DNA follows: TGTGCCAGCAGCTTAGGTCGAGGAGCCTACAATGAGCAGTTCTTC. Its protein is CASSLGRGAYNEQFF.

Concerning this clone: The junction differs from germline at one of its ends, possibly a read error. The chain uses TRBV4-1 and TRBJ2-7; D not certain. The CDR3 totals 14 residues. The germline CDR1 and CDR2 sequences are MGHRA and YSYEKL. CDR3 nucleotides: TGCGCCAGCAGCCAAGGTCTCACAGCCCCACCCGATGTCTTC. Protein product: CASSQGLTAPPDVF.

The chain combines TRBV18 with TRBJ1-1; a possible D gene is TRBD1 (5 bases). The ends were cut back, 1 base at V and 1 base at J, with 13 bases in the middle. Per the germline V gene, CDR1 is KGHSH and CDR2 is LQKENI. The CDR3 runs to 16 residues. The CDR3, as DNA: TGTGCCAGCTCACCACAAACTCACACAGGGAACACTGAAGCTTTCTTT. Encoded protein: CASSPQTHTGNTEAFF. The full variable domain, in which reference TRBV18 and TRBJ1-1 provide the parts outside the CDR3, is NAGVMQNPRHLVRRRGQEARLRCSPMKGHSHVYWYRQLPEEGLKFMVYLQKENIIDESGMPKERFSAEFPKEGPSILRIQQVVRGDSAAYFCASSPQTHTGNTEAFFGQGTRLTVV.

This clone was counted between two and nine times. The rearrangement links TRBV19 to TRBJ2-2, with a weak D call TRBD2 (5 bases). Deletions cut 2 bases from V and 1 base from J, with 11 bases between. Germline V gene lookup returns CDR1 LNHDA and CDR2 SQIVND (reference sequence). The CDR3 has 16 amino acids. The CDR3 DNA sequence: TGTGCCAGTAGTATACCTAGCTCGGGGAACACCGGGGAGCTGTTTTTT. Its protein product is CASSIPSSGNTGELFF.

This clone appeared once. This chain uses TRBV27 with TRBJ2-7; 7 bases agree with TRBD1. The CDR3 loop spans 15 amino acids. The trim removed 4 bases at V and 1 base at J, leaving 7 bases unmatched. CDR1 and CDR2 (germline): MNHEY, SMNVEV (reference sequence). The CDR3 DNA follows: TGTGCCAGCAGTTCCCCCGGACAGGAGTCCTACGAGCAGTACTTC. Its translation is CASSSPGQESYEQYF.

This clone was detected only once. The rearrangement uses TRBV2 and TRBJ1-4; 7 bases agree with TRBD1. This CDR3 has 13 residues. Germline CDR1 and CDR2: SNHLY and FYNNEI. V was pared by 5 bases and J by 8 bases, with 5 bases of the junction left unmatched. The CDR3 loop is CASSRGLDEKLFF. CDR3 coding DNA: TGTGCCAGCAGTAGGGGGCTCGACGAAAAACTGTTTTTT.

V is TRBV7-2 and J is TRBJ1-2; maybe TRBD1 (5 bases). This CDR3 contains 14 residues. V lost 1 base and J lost 6, with 12 bases in between. CDR1 SGHTA and CDR2 FQGNSA come from the germline V gene. The CDR3: CASSLVQGSDGYTF. The DNA of the CDR3 is TGTGCCAGCAGCTTAGTGCAGGGAAGTGATGGCTACACCTTC.

The V call is TRBV2, the J call TRBJ2-1; D unresolved. The CDR3 spans 15 residues. The ends were cut back, 4 bases at V and 3 bases at J, with 13 bases in the middle. Germline V lookup: CDR1 SNHLY, CDR2 FYNNEI. The CDR3 DNA reads as TGTGCCAGCAGTGCGTATTTAGCCAACTACAATGAGCAGTTCTTC. Protein sequence: CASSAYLANYNEQFF. The variable domain in full, completed from reference TRBV2 and TRBJ2-1, reads EPEVTQTPSHQVTQMGQEVILRCVPISNHLYFYWYRQILGQKVEFLVSFYNNEISEKSEIFDDQFSVERPDGSNFTLKIRSTKLEDSAMYFCASSAYLANYNEQFFGPGTRLTVL.

The gene calls are TRBV11-1 and TRBJ2-7; TRBD2 is a possible D gene (5 bases). The CDR3 sequence is 15 residues long. Trimming stripped 4 bases from V and 4 bases from J, with 17 bases between. The germline gives CDR1 SGHAT, CDR2 FQDESV (reference sequence). CDR3 DNA sequence: TGTGCCAGCAGCTCTGGACTCCGGGTTGGGTACGAGCAGTACTTC. Translated, it gives CASSSGLRVGYEQYF. Full variable domain (rest looked up from reference TRBV11-1 and TRBJ2-7): EAEVAQSPRYKITEKSQAVAFWCDPISGHATLYWYRQILGQGPELLVQFQDESVVDDSQLPKDRFSAERLKGVDSTLKIQPAELGDSAMYLCASSSGLRVGYEQYFGPGTRLTVT.

The rearrangement joins TRBV19 to TRBJ2-3, with 7 bases fitting TRBD1. The V gene's germline CDR1 is LNHDA and CDR2 SQIVND (reference sequence). The CDR3 length is 15 residues. The V segment lost 6 bases and the J segment 0 bases; nucleotides outside the gene matches: 6. CDR3 sequence reads: CASSDRVGSTDTQYF. The DNA of the CDR3 is TGTGCCAGTAGCGACAGGGTGGGGAGCACAGATACGCAGTATTTT.

This clone was seen only once. The J gene is TRBJ2-2, the V gene TRBV5-5; 14 nucleotides align to TRBD2. CDR3 size: 18 residues. Germline V lookup: CDR1 SGHKS, CDR2 YYEKEE (reference sequence). The junction had 8 bases not matched to a gene; V was cut back by 2 bases and J by 5 bases. CDR3 DNA sequence: TGTGCCAGCAGCTTCCCGACTAGCGGGGGGGCATGGACCGGGGAGCTGTTTTTT. Its protein product is CASSFPTSGGAWTGELFF.

The genes are TRBV5-4 and TRBJ2-1, with D perhaps matching TRBD2 (5 bases). The CDR3 runs to 15 residues. The V gene lost 4 bases and the J gene lost 1 base, with 12 bases spanning the gap. The germline gives CDR1 SGHNT, CDR2 YYREEE (reference sequence). CDR3 in amino acids: CASSVRLKSYNEQFF. CDR3 DNA: TGTGCCAGCAGCGTTAGACTAAAATCCTACAATGAGCAGTTCTTC.

This clone was counted a single time. This chain links TRBV3-1 (or the pseudogene TRBV3-2) with TRBJ1-2; D gene ambiguous. V shed 0 bases and J shed 4 bases, with 12 bases lying between them. Looked up from germline, CDR1 is LGHDT and CDR2 is YNNKEL (reference sequence). CDR3 length: 15 amino acids. As DNA, the CDR3 is TGTGCCAGCAGCCAAGATTCCCGACTGTTCTATGGCTACACCTTC. Protein product: CASSQDSRLFYGYTF.

This rearrangement joins TRBV6-1 to TRBJ2-4, with 8 bases matching TRBD2. V was pared by 4 bases and J by 1 base, with 6 bases of the junction left unmatched. This CDR3 has 16 amino acids. Germline V lookup: CDR1 MNHNS, CDR2 SASEGT. CDR3 coding DNA: TGTGCCAGCAGTGGCGGGGGGCCGAACGCCAAAAACATTCAGTACTTC. This codes for CASSGGGPNAKNIQYF.

The rearrangement joins TRBV4-1 to TRBJ2-3, with 8 bases fitting TRBD2. This CDR3 region has 15 residues. The V segment lost 0 bases and the J segment 4 bases; nucleotides outside the gene matches: 3. Germline CDR1 MGHRA, CDR2 YSYEKL. The CDR3 bases are TGCGCCAGCAGCCAAGATCCAGCGGGAGCAGATACGCAGTATTTT. Its protein product is CASSQDPAGADTQYF.

This rearrangement joins TRBV19 to TRBJ2-5; TRBD1 matches 8 bases. Trimming removed 2 bases from V and 3 bases from J; junction bases left unmatched: 8. The CDR3 consists of 16 residues. Germline CDR1 LNHDA, CDR2 SQIVND (reference sequence). As DNA, the CDR3 is TGTGCCAGTAGTATACGCGCAGGGGGCCTTAAAGAGACCCAGTACTTC. It codes for CASSIRAGGLKETQYF.

V usage is TRBV4-1 and J usage is TRBJ2-5; no clear D. V was trimmed by 1 base and J by 4 bases, leaving 13 bases between them. The germline V gene encodes CDR1 MGHRA and CDR2 YSYEKL. This CDR3 comprises 15 residues. The CDR3 protein is CASSQASRSGETQYF. DNA for the CDR3: TGCGCCAGCAGCCAAGCCTCCCGATCGGGAGAGACCCAGTACTTC.

This chain joins TRBV4-1 and TRBJ1-3; 10 bases match TRBD1. The CDR3 consists of 17 residues. CDR1 MGHRA and CDR2 YSYEKL come from the germline V gene. The V gene end was trimmed by 2 bases and the J gene end by 0 bases; junction bases not matched to a gene: 4. The DNA of the CDR3 is TGCGCCAGCAGCCAAAGGACAGGGGGAATCTCTGGAAACACCATATATTTT. As protein: CASSQRTGGISGNTIYF.

The CDR3 protein is CASSPAGSLTGANVLTF. CDR3 nucleotides: TGTGCCAGCTCGCCTGCGGGATCCTTGACCGGGGCCAACGTCCTGACTTTC. The rearrangement links TRBV18 to TRBJ2-6; a possible D gene is TRBD2 (6 bases). Germline CDR1 KGHSH, CDR2 LQKENI. Trimming took 6 bases from V and 4 from J, leaving 19 bases between them. This CDR3 is built from 17 residues.

The chain carries TRBV9 and TRBJ2-7; TRBD1 agrees at 10 bases. Germline CDR1 SGDLS, CDR2 YYNGEE. V lost 4 bases to trimming and J lost 5 bases; unmatched junction nucleotides: 12. The CDR3 length is 16 residues. The DNA for the CDR3 is TGTGCCAGCAGCCCCGAAGGGGGACAGGGGATCCACGAGCAGTACTTC. Encoded protein: CASSPEGGQGIHEQYF.

The chain is built from TRBV6-6 and TRBJ1-5, with 11 bases aligning to TRBD1. V lost 2 bases and J lost 7; bases outside the gene matches: 4. The CDR3 loop spans 15 amino acids. The germline gives CDR1 MNHNY, CDR2 SVGAGI (reference sequence). In DNA form, the CDR3 reads TGTGCCAGCAGTTACACGGGACAGGGGGACCAGCCCCAGCATTTT. This sequence encodes CASSYTGQGDQPQHF.